This TCR beta chain was sequenced in a study of regulatory T cells in long-lasting Graves disease. Time point defined: newly diagnosed GD, antithyroid drugs for less than 3 months. With RNA extracted from PBMCs as input, the TCR library was made. CDR3 length: 11 residues. The germline V gene encodes CDR1 MDHEN and CDR2 SYDVKM. The TCR beta library used iRepertoire HTBI primers with Arm-PCR amplification of CDR3. TCRdb re-called the multiplex PCR reads through MiXCR, storing one row per CDR3 protein. Of approximately 490,000 distinct CDR3 sequences detected, about a sixth appear once; the ten largest clones hold 12%. This clonotype was counted a single time. One end of the junction varies from germline; a read error may be responsible. Another study also made use of these data, one on T cells in Graves' hyperthyroidism and ophthalmopathy.

V is TRBV28 and J is TRBJ2-7; D is unclear. The sample was peripheral blood mononuclear cells (PBMCs), taken at new diagnosis, from a patient treated with antithyroid drugs. The clonotype comes from a man between 35 and 55 years old with Graves disease. The CDR3 reads CASSLGWRAFF. CDR3 DNA sequence: TGTGCCAGCAGTTTAGGTTGGCGAGCTTTCTTC.